This T cell receptor (beta chain) emerged from a study of somatic mutations in cytotoxic T cells in rheumatoid arthritis. Study-level background: A subset of V beta antibody-stained T-cell populations was isolated by flow sorting, reaching nearly 100% purity, and this subset included V beta1+ cells that went on to TCRB sequencing.

Per germline, CDR1 LGHNA and CDR2 YNFKEQ. V trimming: 5 bases; J trimming: 4 bases; junction bases outside the gene matches: 6. This CDR3 has 15 residues. For this clone: Its antigen is still unknown.

As processed by the authors: Patient CD8+ clones bigger than 1% seldom lined up with published virus-specific TCRB sequences. Profiling relied on immunoSEQ multiplex PCR, and the TCRdb table lists in-frame clones only, not all of them. V, J and clone size were drawn from that table, and D and trimming were deduced from the DNA. The sample holds over 15,000 clones, approximately 80% seen once. Study-wide findings and caveats: Relative to age-matched healthy controls, rheumatoid arthritis patients did not differ significantly in CD8+ T-cell clonality.

V gene TRBV4-2 combines with J gene TRBJ2-2, with TRBD2 matching over 8 bases. Sequencing was done on a sample of CD8+ T cells sorted from blood. The sequence came from an adult with rheumatoid arthritis. CDR3 nucleotides: TGTGCCAGCAGCGCGACGGGGGGGCGCACCGGGGAGCTGTTTTTT. It specifies CASSATGGRTGELFF.